The clone carrying this T cell receptor (beta chain) was seen a few times. TCRdb re-derived calls from the 5' RACE reads in MiXCR, one entry per CDR3 protein. The sample comprises 450,000 to 650,000 distinct CDR3 sequences, roughly 15% of which are singletons, and around 0.4% rests with the top ten. The data are from a study of identical twins. The CDR3 runs 14 residues. V was pared by 7 bases and J by 5 bases, with 17 bases between. CDR1 is MNHNS, CDR2 SASEGT, per germline. These data were likewise used in another study, on yellow fever vaccine responses in identical twins.

The chain has TRBV6-1 and TRBJ2-5; weak D call: TRBD2 (6 bases). Material: CD4+ T cells sorted from blood. This receptor was taken from a woman aged 18 to 35 in good health. CDR3 in DNA: TGTGCCAGCACCCGAACTGGGACTGTTGAGACCCAGTACTTC. Protein sequence: CASTRTGTVETQYF.